The rows below give T cell receptor beta chains drawn from one sample of a study of control samples from healthy donors and cancer patients. Here immunoSEQ multiplex PCR was the method, and the copy in TCRdb shows in-frame clones only, minus some. The sample contains approximately 130,000 clones, roughly 84% of which appear only once. Sequencing input: blood. Receptors originate from a man aged 40-49 years in good health. Both conserved end residues are part of each CDR3. Fields, in order: V gene, J gene, clone size, D gene, CDR3 DNA, CDR3 protein. A D gene is named only where the DNA matches it firmly. Part of the rows lack a size; the others show once, few, many or a class for expanded clones.

>TRBV30|TRBJ1-2|-|-
TGTGCCGGGGAAACAGGGACGAGAGGCTACACCTTC
CAGETGTRGYTF
>TRBV10-2|TRBJ1-4|-|-
TGCGCCAGCAGTGATCTAGGACTAAGCGAGGGAGAAAAACTGTTTTTT
CASSDLGLSEGEKLFF
>TRBV18|TRBJ1-6|-|-
TGTGCCAGCTCCCCCGGGGGAGTCGATAATTCACCCCTCCACTTT
CASSPGGVDNSPLHF
>TRBV6-6|TRBJ1-1|-|-
TGTGCCAGCAGTTACCGGGGCAGTCCTATGAACACTGAAGCTTTCTTT
CASSYRGSPMNTEAFF
>TRBV19|TRBJ1-5|-|-
TGTGCCAGTAGTATATTCGCCTACGGGCAGGGCAATCAGCCCCAGCATTTT
CASSIFAYGQGNQPQHF
>TRBV7-2|TRBJ1-6|-|-
TGTGCCAGCAGCCCGCAAGGGGAATCTTATTCACCCCTCCACTTT
CASSPQGESYSPLHF
>TRBV9|TRBJ2-2|few|-
TGTGCCAGCACCGGCGGGCTTCACACCGGGGAGCTGTTTTTT
CASTGGLHTGELFF
>TRBV7-9|TRBJ1-2|-|-
TGTGCCAGCAGCTTAGCCCCCGGGATTGCTAACTATGGCTACACCTTC
CASSLAPGIANYGYTF
>TRBV6-5|TRBJ1-2|-|-
TGTGCCAGCAGTTACTCGGCGGCCTCTGGCTACACCTTC
CASSYSAASGYTF
>TRBV12-3/TRBV12-4|TRBJ1-1|-|-
TGTGCCAGCAGTCTGGGGGGTAGCACTGAAGCTTTCTTT
CASSLGGSTEAFF
>TRBV19|TRBJ2-5|-|-
TGTGCCAGTAGTATAGTACCAGACTACCTCCAAGAGACCCAGTACTTC
CASSIVPDYLQETQYF
>TRBV3-1/TRBV3-2|TRBJ2-7|few|-
TGTGCCAGCAGCCAAAAGTTGGGTGGGTACGAGCAGTACTTC
CASSQKLGGYEQYF
>TRBV18|TRBJ2-5|-|-
TGTGCCAGCTCACATCGGGACTACCAAGAGACCCAGTACTTC
CASSHRDYQETQYF
>TRBV7-8|TRBJ1-1|-|TRBD1
TGTGCCAGCAGCTTCACAGGGGCGAACACTGAAGCTTTCTTT
CASSFTGANTEAFF
>TRBV6-4|TRBJ2-4|-|-
TGTGCCAGCAGTGATGGGGAGGGGGCAAACATTCAGTACTTC
CASSDGEGANIQYF
>TRBV7-2|TRBJ1-4|-|-
TGTGCCAGCAGCCAGGGAAATACTAATGAAAAACTGTTTTTT
CASSQGNTNEKLFF
>TRBV6-5|TRBJ1-1|-|TRBD1
TGTGCCAGCAGACCCGGGACAGGGAACACTGAAGCTTTCTTT
CASRPGTGNTEAFF
>TRBV11-3|TRBJ2-7|once|-
TGTGCCAGCAGCGAAATGGACCGGTCCTACGAGCAGTACTTC
CASSEMDRSYEQYF
>TRBV7-8|TRBJ2-7|once|-
TGTGCCAGCAGCTTCAATGTCTACGAGCAGTACTTC
CASSFNVYEQYF
>TRBV9|TRBJ2-2|-|TRBD2
TGTGCCAGCAGCTTAGGGAGGGGAGAGGGCGGGGAGCTGTTTTTT
CASSLGRGEGGELFF
>TRBV30|TRBJ1-6|-|-
TGTGCCTGGAGAAACCGGGACCGGACTAGGAATTCACCCCTCCACTTT
CAWRNRDRTRNSPLHF
>TRBV7-2|TRBJ2-7|-|-
TGTGCCAGCAGCTTAATGGGACAACCTTCGAACGAGCAGTACTTC
CASSLMGQPSNEQYF
>TRBV12-3/TRBV12-4|TRBJ1-1|-|-
TGTGCCAGCAGCCTAGGACAGAACACTGAAGCTTTCTTT
CASSLGQNTEAFF
>TRBV18|TRBJ2-6|-|-
TGTGCCAGCTCACAGGGCCGACAGCTTTTCTCTGGGGCCAACGTCCTGACTTTC
CASSQGRQLFSGANVLTF
>TRBV9|TRBJ1-3|once|-
TGTGCCAGCAGCCCCCGACTGGGAAACACCATATATTTT
CASSPRLGNTIYF
>TRBV2|TRBJ1-4|-|-
TGTGCCAGCACCTTGGGGCAGGGGAGGAAAAAACTGTTTTTT
CASTLGQGRKKLFF
>TRBV29-1|TRBJ1-1|-|-
TGCAGCGGGGGAAGGTCCCCGGAGAACACTGAAGCTTTCTTT
CSGGRSPENTEAFF
>TRBV18|TRBJ1-4|-|-
TGTGCCAGCTCACCGCAGGGGAGTGAAAAACTGTTTTTT
CASSPQGSEKLFF
>TRBV5-1|TRBJ1-1|-|-
TGCGCCAGCAGCTTGAGTGAAAAGAACACTGAAGCTTTCTTT
CASSLSEKNTEAFF
>TRBV6-2/TRBV6-3|TRBJ2-3|-|TRBD2
TGTGCCAGCAGCGTTCTGGCGGGGGTCGGCACAGATACGCAGTATTTT
CASSVLAGVGTDTQYF
>TRBV11-2|TRBJ1-1|-|TRBD1
TGTGCCAGCAGCTTAGGCGCAGGGGGCCTCGCTGAAGCTTTCTTT
CASSLGAGGLAEAFF
>TRBV27|TRBJ2-1|-|-
TGTGCCAGCAGTTTCTACGCGGGGCCCAGCTCCTACAATGAGCAGTTCTTC
CASSFYAGPSSYNEQFF
>TRBV24-1|TRBJ2-7|-|-
TGTGCCACCAGTGACTCCGGGCCCTCCTACGAGCAGTACTTC
CATSDSGPSYEQYF
>TRBV7-8|TRBJ2-5|once|TRBD2
TGTGCCAGCAGCTTAGCTTTCGCGGGGGTAGGCGAGACCCAGTACTTC
CASSLAFAGVGETQYF
>TRBV7-3|TRBJ2-1|-|TRBD1
TGTGCCAGCAGCCCACCGGGGACAGGGAACGAGCAGTTCTTC
CASSPPGTGNEQFF
>TRBV27|TRBJ1-2|once|-
TGTGCCAGCAGTTTTACGCCGGTGGATGGCTACACCTTC
CASSFTPVDGYTF
>TRBV18|TRBJ1-6|-|TRBD1
TGTGCCAGCTCACAGGACAGGGCTAATTCACCCCTCCACTTT
CASSQDRANSPLHF
>TRBV7-2|TRBJ2-1|-|-
TGTGCCAGCCGAGCCGGGGCCCCTATCGAGCAGTTCTTC
CASRAGAPIEQFF
>TRBV3-1/TRBV3-2|TRBJ2-1|-|-
TGTGCCAGCAGCCAGCTTTCGGGGCAGTTCTTC
CASSQLSGQFF
>TRBV7-6|TRBJ1-6|few|-
TGTGCCAGCAGCCCCGGGGGAGGGCTCCTTAATTCACCCCTCCACTTT
CASSPGGGLLNSPLHF